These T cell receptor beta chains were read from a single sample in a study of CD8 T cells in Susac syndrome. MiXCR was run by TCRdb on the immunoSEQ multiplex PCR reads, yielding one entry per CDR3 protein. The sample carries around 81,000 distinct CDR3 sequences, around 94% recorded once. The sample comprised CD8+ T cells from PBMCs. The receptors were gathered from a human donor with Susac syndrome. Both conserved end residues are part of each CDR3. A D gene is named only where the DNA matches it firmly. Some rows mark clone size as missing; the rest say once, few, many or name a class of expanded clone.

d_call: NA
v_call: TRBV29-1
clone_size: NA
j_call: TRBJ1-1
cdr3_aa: CSATDTEAFF
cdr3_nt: TGCAGCGCTACTGACACTGAAGCTTTCTTT

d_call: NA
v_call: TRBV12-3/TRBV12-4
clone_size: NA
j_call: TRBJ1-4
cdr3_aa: CATMKTTAPTNEKLFF
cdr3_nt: TGTGCCACCATGAAAACGACAGCTCCAACTAATGAAAAACTGTTTTTT

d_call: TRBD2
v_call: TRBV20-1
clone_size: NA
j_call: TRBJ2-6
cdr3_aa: CSAPSGLATYSGANVLTF
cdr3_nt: TGCAGTGCTCCCTCGGGACTAGCGACATACTCTGGGGCCAACGTCCTGACTTTC

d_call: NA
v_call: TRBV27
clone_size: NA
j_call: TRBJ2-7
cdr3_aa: CASTSSVESYEQYF
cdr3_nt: TGTGCCAGCACCTCATCAGTGGAGTCCTACGAGCAGTACTTC

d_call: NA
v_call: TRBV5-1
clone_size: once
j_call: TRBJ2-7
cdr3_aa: CASSLEGPPTAYEQYF
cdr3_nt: TGCGCCAGCAGCTTGGAGGGACCACCGACCGCCTACGAGCAGTACTTC

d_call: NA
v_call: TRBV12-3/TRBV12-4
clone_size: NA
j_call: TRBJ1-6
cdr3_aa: CASSLEFGSYNSPLHF
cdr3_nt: TGTGCCAGCAGTTTAGAGTTCGGCTCCTATAATTCACCCCTCCACTTT

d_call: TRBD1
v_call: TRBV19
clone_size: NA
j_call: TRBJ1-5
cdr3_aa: CASSTLTGPYQPQHF
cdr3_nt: TGTGCCAGTAGTACTTTGACAGGGCCGTATCAGCCCCAGCATTTT

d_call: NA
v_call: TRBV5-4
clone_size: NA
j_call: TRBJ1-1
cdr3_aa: CASSSHGERGSTEAFF
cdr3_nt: TGTGCCAGCAGTTCCCACGGGGAGAGGGGGAGCACTGAAGCTTTCTTT

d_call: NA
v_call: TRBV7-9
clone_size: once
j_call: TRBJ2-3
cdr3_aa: CASSLAWRDGRTDTQYF
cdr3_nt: TGTGCCAGCAGCTTGGCCTGGCGGGACGGTCGCACAGATACGCAGTATTTT

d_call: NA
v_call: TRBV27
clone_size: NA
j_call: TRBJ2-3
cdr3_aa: CASSSGPTDTQYF
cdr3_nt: TGTGCCAGCAGTTCTGGACCCACAGATACGCAGTATTTT

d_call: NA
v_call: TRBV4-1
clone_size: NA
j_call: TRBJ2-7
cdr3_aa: CASSQEEGIQTYEQYF
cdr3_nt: TGCGCCAGCAGCCAAGAGGAGGGCATACAGACCTACGAGCAGTACTTC

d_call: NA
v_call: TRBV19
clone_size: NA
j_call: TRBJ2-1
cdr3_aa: CASTAPGSYNEQFF
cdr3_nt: TGTGCCAGTACCGCACCAGGGTCCTACAATGAGCAGTTCTTC

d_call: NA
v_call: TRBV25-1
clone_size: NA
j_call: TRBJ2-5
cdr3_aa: CASSDPGTSQETQYF
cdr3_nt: TGTGCCAGCAGTGATCCAGGGACGAGTCAAGAGACCCAGTACTTC

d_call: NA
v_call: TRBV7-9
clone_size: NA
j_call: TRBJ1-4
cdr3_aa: CASSLKSNEKLFF
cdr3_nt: TGTGCCAGCAGCTTAAAGTCTAATGAAAAACTGTTTTTT

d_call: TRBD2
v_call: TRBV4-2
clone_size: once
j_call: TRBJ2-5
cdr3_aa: CASSPADRGGSHGETQYF
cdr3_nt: TGTGCCAGCAGCCCGGCCGATCGGGGCGGGAGTCACGGAGAGACCCAGTACTTC

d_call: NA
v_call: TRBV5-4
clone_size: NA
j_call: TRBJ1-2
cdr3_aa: CASSFRESYGYTF
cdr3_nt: TGTGCCAGCAGCTTCAGGGAAAGCTATGGCTACACCTTC

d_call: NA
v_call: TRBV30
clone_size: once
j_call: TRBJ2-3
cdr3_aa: CAWGPTDTQYF
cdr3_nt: TGTGCCTGGGGTCCCACAGATACGCAGTATTTT

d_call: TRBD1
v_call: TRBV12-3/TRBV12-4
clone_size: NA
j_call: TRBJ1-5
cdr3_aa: CASSQFRDSRKPQHF
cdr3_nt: TGTGCCAGCAGTCAGTTCCGGGACAGCCGTAAGCCCCAGCATTTT

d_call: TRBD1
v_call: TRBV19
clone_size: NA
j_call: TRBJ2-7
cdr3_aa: CASAGTGSYEQYF
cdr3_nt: TGTGCCAGTGCCGGGACAGGGTCCTACGAGCAGTACTTC

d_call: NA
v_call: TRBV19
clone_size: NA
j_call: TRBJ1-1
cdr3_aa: CASRSNTEAFF
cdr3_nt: TGTGCCAGCCGTAGTAACACTGAAGCTTTCTTT

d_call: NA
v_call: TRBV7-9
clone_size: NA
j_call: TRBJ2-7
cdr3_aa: CASSAPRGYEQYF
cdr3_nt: TGTGCCAGCAGCGCGCCCCGGGGATACGAGCAGTACTTC

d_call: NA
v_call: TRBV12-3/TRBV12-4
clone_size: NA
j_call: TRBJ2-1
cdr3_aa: CASSFGQARYSEQFF
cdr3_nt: TGTGCCAGCAGTTTCGGTCAGGCTCGTTACAGTGAGCAGTTCTTC

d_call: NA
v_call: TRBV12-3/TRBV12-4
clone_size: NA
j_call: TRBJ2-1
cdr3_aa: CASSVRNNEQFF
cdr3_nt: TGTGCCAGCAGTGTAAGAAACAATGAGCAGTTCTTC

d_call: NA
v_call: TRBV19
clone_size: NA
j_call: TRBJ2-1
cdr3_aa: CASRGDVVEQFF
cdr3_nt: TGTGCCAGTCGTGGTGACGTTGTTGAGCAGTTCTTC